The rows below give T cell receptor beta chains drawn from one sample of a study of immune heterogeneity within non-small cell lung tumors. MiXCR, applied by TCRdb to the multiplex PCR reads, yields one record per CDR3 protein. The repertoire consists of roughly 14,000 distinct CDR3 sequences, with 25% to 35% occurring once and the leading ten covering about 5.2%. The sequenced sample was lung tumor tissue. Every receptor here comes from a man in his forties or fifties with non-small cell lung cancer. Each CDR3 is given with its conserved first and last residue. A D gene is named only where the DNA matches it firmly. Not all rows give a size; the values are once, few, many and, for expanded clones, a class.

D: TRBD1; J: TRBJ1-2; size: many; V: TRBV11-2; CDR3: CASSRDRNYGYTF; DNA: TGTGCCAGCAGCCGGGACAGAAACTATGGCTACACCTTC
D: .; J: TRBJ1-5; size: .; V: TRBV27; CDR3: CASSKQAMSLNQPQHF; DNA: TGTGCCAGCAGTAAACAGGCAATGTCGCTCAATCAGCCCCAGCATTTT
D: TRBD2; J: TRBJ2-1; size: many; V: TRBV10-3; CDR3: CATDSGRSNYNEQFF; DNA: TGTGCCACCGATAGCGGGAGATCGAACTACAATGAGCAGTTCTTC
D: .; J: TRBJ2-2; size: many; V: TRBV28; CDR3: CASTLGYGGELFF; DNA: TGTGCCAGCACCCTTGGGTATGGTGGGGAGCTGTTTTTT
D: TRBD1; J: TRBJ1-6; size: .; V: TRBV7-2; CDR3: CASSYRGGNSPLHF; DNA: TGTGCTAGCAGTTACAGGGGCGGTAATTCACCCCTCCACTTT
D: .; J: TRBJ1-5; size: few; V: TRBV30; CDR3: CAWSPQGTSNQPQHF; DNA: TGTGCCTGGAGTCCCCAAGGGACTTCGAATCAGCCCCAGCATTTT
D: TRBD1; J: TRBJ2-7; size: medium-sized; V: TRBV3-1; CDR3: CASSNPGTGGKAGEQYF; DNA: TGTGCCAGCAGCAACCCAGGGACAGGGGGCAAAGCGGGCGAGCAGTACTTC
D: TRBD2; J: TRBJ2-1; size: many; V: TRBV10-3; CDR3: CAIRPAAGVNEQFF; DNA: TGTGCCATCAGGCCCGCTGCGGGAGTCAATGAGCAGTTCTTC
D: .; J: TRBJ2-7; size: .; V: TRBV4-2; CDR3: CASSQGPAGGISSYEQYF; DNA: TGTGCCAGCAGCCAAGGTCCGGCCGGGGGAATAAGTTCCTACGAGCAGTACTTC
D: .; J: TRBJ1-1; size: many; V: TRBV20-1; CDR3: CSFRGGAQGYTEAFF; DNA: TGCAGCTTCCGTGGGGGGGCGCAGGGGTACACTGAAGCTTTCTTT
D: TRBD2; J: TRBJ2-1; size: few; V: TRBV7-9; CDR3: CASSSGPAGGPGDNEQFF; DNA: TGTGCCAGCAGCTCCGGACCAGCGGGAGGGCCGGGGGACAATGAGCAGTTCTTC
D: .; J: TRBJ1-1; size: many; V: TRBV28; CDR3: CASSFFSGDKNTEAFF; DNA: TGTGCCAGCAGTTTTTTTTCGGGAGATAAGAACACTGAAGCTTTCTTT
D: TRBD1; J: TRBJ1-2; size: .; V: TRBV6-2/TRBV6-3; CDR3: CASSEGTGGYGYTF; DNA: TGTGCCAGCAGCGAAGGGACAGGAGGGTATGGCTACACCTTC
D: TRBD2; J: TRBJ2-2; size: medium-sized; V: TRBV2; CDR3: CASSEWGLALKNTGELFF; DNA: TGTGCCAGCAGTGAATGGGGACTAGCTCTAAAAAACACCGGGGAGCTGTTTTTT
D: .; J: TRBJ2-7; size: .; V: TRBV9; CDR3: CASSPVLGPSEEQYF; DNA: TGTGCCAGCAGCCCAGTACTAGGCCCCAGTGAAGAGCAGTACTTC